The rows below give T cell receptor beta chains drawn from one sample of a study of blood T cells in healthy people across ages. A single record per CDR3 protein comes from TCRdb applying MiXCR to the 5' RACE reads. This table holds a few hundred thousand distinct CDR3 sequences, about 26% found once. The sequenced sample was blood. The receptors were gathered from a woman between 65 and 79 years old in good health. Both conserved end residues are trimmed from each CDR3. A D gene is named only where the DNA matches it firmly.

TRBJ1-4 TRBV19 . ANGRDGEKLF
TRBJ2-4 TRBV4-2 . ASSPSRGDIQY
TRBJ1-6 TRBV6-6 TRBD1 ASSTGRGVSPLH
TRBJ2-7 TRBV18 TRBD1 ASSPISGQLVSTYEQY
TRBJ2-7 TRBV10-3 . AISESTQGITYEQY
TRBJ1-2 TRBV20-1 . SARDNSGTGGYT
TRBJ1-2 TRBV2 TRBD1 ASSEGTGRYGYT
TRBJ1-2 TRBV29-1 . SVHDVGGYT
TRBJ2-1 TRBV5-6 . ASTEVGSYNEQF
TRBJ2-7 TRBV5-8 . ASSLVSGMGGTYEQY
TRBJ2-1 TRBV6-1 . ASSNGAYRSYNEQF
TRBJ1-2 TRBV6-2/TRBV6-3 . ASSYSYSYGYT
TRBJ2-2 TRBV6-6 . ASNPRASNTGELF
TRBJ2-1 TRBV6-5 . ASSYSLGEQF
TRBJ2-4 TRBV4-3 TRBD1 TSSQDRAVSFGKNIQY
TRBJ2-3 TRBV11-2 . ASSLALGQY
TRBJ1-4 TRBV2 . ASSDLENEKLF
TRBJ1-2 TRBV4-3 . ASSRTQGDYGYT
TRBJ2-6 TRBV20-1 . SAPEAGANVLT
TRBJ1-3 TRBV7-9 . ASSLYRVATKHSGNTIY
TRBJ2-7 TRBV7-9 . ASRELGTDTYEQY
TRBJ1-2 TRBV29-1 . SVERGNYGYT
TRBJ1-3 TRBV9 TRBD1 ASSPRTGTGFAGNTIY
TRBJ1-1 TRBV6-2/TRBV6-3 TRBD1 ASSRPDRAGTEAF
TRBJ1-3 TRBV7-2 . ASSLGRADSGNTIY
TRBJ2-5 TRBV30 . AWGLRGETQY
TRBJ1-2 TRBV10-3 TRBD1 AISVGQGSLGYT
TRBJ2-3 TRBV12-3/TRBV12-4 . ASSSISSRGTQY
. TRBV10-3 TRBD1 AISRDRMIEQY
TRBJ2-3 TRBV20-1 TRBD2 SARRGVGTDTQY
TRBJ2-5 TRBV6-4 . ASSDPPRRGPRETQY
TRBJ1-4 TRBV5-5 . ASSLDRWGEKLF
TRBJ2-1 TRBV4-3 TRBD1 ASSQETGDEQF
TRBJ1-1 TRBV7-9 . ASSFAGNTEAF
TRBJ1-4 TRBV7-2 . ASGQGALNEKLF
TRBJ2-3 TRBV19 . ASSLAGAPSTDTQY